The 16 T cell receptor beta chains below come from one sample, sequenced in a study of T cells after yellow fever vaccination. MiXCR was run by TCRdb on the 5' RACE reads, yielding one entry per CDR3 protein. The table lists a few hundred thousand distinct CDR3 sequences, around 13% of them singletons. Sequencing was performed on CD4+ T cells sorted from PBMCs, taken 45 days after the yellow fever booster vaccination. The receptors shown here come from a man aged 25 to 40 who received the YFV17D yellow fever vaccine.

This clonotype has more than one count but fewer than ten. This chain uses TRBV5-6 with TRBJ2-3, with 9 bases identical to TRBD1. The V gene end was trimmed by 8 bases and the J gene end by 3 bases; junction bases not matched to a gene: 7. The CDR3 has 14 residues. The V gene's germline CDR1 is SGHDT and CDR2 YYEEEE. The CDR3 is CASKPGQGTDTQYF. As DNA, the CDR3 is TGTGCCAGTAAACCGGGACAGGGTACAGATACGCAGTATTTT.

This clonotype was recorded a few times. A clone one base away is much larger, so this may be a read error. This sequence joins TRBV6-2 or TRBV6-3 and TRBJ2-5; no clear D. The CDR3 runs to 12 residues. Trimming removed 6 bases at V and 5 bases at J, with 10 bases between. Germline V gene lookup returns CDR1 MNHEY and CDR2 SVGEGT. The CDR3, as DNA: TGTGCCAGCAGCCGGGTAGAGGAGACCCAGTACTTC. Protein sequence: CASSRVEETQYF.

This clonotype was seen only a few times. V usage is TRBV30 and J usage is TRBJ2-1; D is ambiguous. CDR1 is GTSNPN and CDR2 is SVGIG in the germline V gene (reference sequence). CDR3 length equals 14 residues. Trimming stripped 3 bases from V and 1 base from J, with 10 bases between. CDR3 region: CAWSPESSYNEQFF. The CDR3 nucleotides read TGTGCCTGGAGCCCAGAGAGTTCCTACAATGAGCAGTTCTTC.

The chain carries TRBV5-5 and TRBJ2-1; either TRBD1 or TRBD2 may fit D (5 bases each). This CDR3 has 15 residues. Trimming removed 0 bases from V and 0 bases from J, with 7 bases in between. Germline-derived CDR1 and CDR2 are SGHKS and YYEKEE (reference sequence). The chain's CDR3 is CASSLGGFSYNEQFF. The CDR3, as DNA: TGTGCCAGCAGCTTGGGGGGGTTCTCCTACAATGAGCAGTTCTTC.

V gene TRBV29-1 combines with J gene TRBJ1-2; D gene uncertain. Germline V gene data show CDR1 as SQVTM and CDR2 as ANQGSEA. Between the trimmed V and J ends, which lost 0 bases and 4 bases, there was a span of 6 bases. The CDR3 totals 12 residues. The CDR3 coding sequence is TGCAGCGTTGAAGAGGGTCGCTATGGCTACACCTTC. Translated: CSVEEGRYGYTF. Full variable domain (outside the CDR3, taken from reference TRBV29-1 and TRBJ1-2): SAVISQKPSRDICQRGTSLTIQCQVDSQVTMMFWYRQQPGQSLTLIATANQGSEATYESGFVIDKFPISRPNLTFSTLTVSNMSPEDSSIYLCSVEEGRYGYTFGSGTRLTVV.

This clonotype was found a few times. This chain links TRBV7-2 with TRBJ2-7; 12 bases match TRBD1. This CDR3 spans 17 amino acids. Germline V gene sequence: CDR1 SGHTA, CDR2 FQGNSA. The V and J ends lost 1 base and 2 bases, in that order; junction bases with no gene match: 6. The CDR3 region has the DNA TGTGCCAGCAGCTTAGTGGGGACAGGGGGCTATACCTACGAGCAGTACTTC. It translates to CASSLVGTGGYTYEQYF.

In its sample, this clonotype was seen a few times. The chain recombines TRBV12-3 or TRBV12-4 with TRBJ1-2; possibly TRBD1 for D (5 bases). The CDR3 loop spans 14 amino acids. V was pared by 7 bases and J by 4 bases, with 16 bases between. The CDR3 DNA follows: TGTGCCAGCAATCCACCGGGACCACCCTATGGCTACACCTTC. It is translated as CASNPPGPPYGYTF.

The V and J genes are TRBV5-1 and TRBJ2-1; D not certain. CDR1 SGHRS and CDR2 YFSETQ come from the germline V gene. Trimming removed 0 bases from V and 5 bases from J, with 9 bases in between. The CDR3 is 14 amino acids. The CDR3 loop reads CASSLDPVNNEQFF. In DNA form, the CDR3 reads TGCGCCAGCAGCTTGGATCCTGTTAACAATGAGCAGTTCTTC.

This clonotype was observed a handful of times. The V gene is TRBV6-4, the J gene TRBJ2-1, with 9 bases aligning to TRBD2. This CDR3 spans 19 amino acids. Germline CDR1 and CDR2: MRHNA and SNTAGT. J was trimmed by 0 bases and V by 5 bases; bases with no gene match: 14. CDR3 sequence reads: CASSPTDGNSGSSYNEQFF. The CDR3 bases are TGTGCCAGCAGTCCCACCGACGGAAATAGCGGGAGCTCCTACAATGAGCAGTTCTTC.

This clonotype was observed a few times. The CDR3 sequence: CASSLGMTVYEQYF. The DNA of the CDR3 is TGTGCCAGCAGCTTAGGTATGACAGTCTACGAGCAGTACTTC. The chain is built from TRBV11-2 and TRBJ2-7, with D possibly being TRBD1 (5 bases). The V and J ends lost 1 base and 3 bases respectively, with 10 bases between them. There are 14 residues in the CDR3. Germline-derived CDR1 and CDR2 are SGHAT and FQNNGV.

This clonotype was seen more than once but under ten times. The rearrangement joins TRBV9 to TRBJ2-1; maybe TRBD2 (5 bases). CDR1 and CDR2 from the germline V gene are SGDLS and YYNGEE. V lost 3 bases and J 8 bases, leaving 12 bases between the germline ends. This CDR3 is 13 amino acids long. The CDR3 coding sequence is TGTGCCAGCAGCGGTTGGACTGGCCATGAGCAGTTCTTC. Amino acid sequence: CASSGWTGHEQFF.

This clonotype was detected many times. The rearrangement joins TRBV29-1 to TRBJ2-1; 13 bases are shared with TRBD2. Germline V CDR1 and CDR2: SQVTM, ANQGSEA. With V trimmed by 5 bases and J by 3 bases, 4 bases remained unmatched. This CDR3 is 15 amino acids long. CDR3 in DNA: TGCAGCGTTACTGGGACTAGCGGGAACTACAATGAGCAGTTCTTC. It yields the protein CSVTGTSGNYNEQFF.

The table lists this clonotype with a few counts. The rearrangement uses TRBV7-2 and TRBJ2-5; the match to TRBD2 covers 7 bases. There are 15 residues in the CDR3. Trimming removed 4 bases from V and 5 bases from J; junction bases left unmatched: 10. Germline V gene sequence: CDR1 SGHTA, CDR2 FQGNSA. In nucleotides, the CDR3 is TGTGCCAGCAGCTACCAGGGCGGGAGAGGGGAGACCCAGTACTTC. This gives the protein CASSYQGGRGETQYF.

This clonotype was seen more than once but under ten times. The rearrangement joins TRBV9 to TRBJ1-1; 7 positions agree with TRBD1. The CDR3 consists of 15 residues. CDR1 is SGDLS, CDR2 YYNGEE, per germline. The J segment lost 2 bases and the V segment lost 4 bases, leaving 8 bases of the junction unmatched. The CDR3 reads CASSTLDRANTEAFF. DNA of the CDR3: TGTGCCAGCAGCACACTAGACAGGGCCAACACTGAAGCTTTCTTT.

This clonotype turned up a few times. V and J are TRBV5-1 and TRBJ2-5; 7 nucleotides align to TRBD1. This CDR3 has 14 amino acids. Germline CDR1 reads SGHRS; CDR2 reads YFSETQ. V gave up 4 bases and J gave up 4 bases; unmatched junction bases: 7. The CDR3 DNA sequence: TGCGCCAGCAGCCCTGAGGGGGCAGGAGAGACCCAGTACTTC. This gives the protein CASSPEGAGETQYF.

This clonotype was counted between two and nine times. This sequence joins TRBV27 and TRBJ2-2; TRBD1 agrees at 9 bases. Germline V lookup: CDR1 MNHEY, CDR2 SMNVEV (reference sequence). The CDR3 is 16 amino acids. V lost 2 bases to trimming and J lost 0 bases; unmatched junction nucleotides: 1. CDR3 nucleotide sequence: TGTGCCAGCAGTTTAAGGACAGGGGCGAACACCGGGGAGCTGTTTTTT. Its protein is CASSLRTGANTGELFF.